Sequencing of this T cell receptor (beta chain) was carried out in a study of beta chain features in type 1 diabetes. After removal of 1 base from V and 1 base from J, the junction contained 4 bases not matched to a gene. The germline CDR1 and CDR2 sequences are GTSNPN and SVGIG (reference sequence). The CDR3 has 16 residues. TCRB transcripts that were expressed got sequenced, as all of the isolated RNA had been reverse transcribed. Clones were sequenced by immunoSEQ multiplex PCR, and TCRdb holds only the in-frame ones, with some missing. The sample lists 450,000 to 550,000 clones; 30% were seen once. This clone has a handful of counts.

This chain connects TRBV30 to TRBJ1-4; 9 bases match TRBD1. The receptor was isolated from a man aged 18 to 30 in good health. The sample consisted of naive CD4+ T cells from blood. CDR3 sequence (DNA): TGTGCCTGGAGTGGAGGGACAGGGCGAACTAATGAAAAACTGTTTTTT. Its translation: CAWSGGTGRTNEKLFF.